This T cell receptor beta chain was observed in a study of blood T cell repertoires in COVID-19. The overall study: Samples came from the United States, Italy and Spain, spanning acute and convalescent COVID-19.

Trimming at V came to 5 bases and at J to 8 bases, leaving 10 bases not matched to a gene. The CDR3 covers 14 residues. Germline loops: CDR1 SGHTA, CDR2 FQGNSA. Sequencing used immunoSEQ multiplex PCR; TCRdb keeps in-frame clones, though not all of them. Here the sample spans 150,000 to 200,000 clones, 65% to 90% being singletons. The TCR was taken from a man aged 45-65 years with active or convalescent COVID-19. J is TRBJ1-2 and V is TRBV7-2; 8 nucleotides align to TRBD1. The sample was peripheral blood. The CDR3 bases are TGTGCCAGCAGCCTTAACTACAGGGGGGACGGCTACACCTTC. It specifies CASSLNYRGDGYTF.